These T cell receptor beta chains were read from a single sample in a study of identical twins. TCRdb analysed the 5' RACE reads with MiXCR anew, one entry per CDR3 protein. The sample records roughly 1,500,000 distinct CDR3 sequences, under 35% being singletons. The sample taken for sequencing was cord blood. These receptor sequences come from a newborn girl in good health. CDR3s include the opening cysteine and the closing phenylalanine or tryptophan. D genes are given only for firm matches. Clone size appears in some rows only: once, few, many, or a class for an expanded clone.

. | TRBJ2-3 | few | TRBV5-1 | TGCGCCAGCAGCCGGGACCTCGAGAGGGCAGATACGCAGTATTTT | CASSRDLERADTQYF
. | TRBJ2-7 | . | TRBV7-6 | TGTGCCAGCAGCTTAAGTGAAGGGTACTCCTACGAGCAGTACTTC | CASSLSEGYSYEQYF
TRBD2 | TRBJ2-5 | few | TRBV5-1 | TGCGCCAGCAGCCGAGACCCTCAGCGGGGGGTGGAGACCCAGTACTTC | CASSRDPQRGVETQYF
TRBD1 | TRBJ2-4 | . | TRBV5-1 | TGCGCCAGCAGCTTGGGGGGCCAGGGGGCCAGAGACAAAAACATTCAGTACTTC | CASSLGGQGARDKNIQYF
TRBD1 | TRBJ1-2 | few | TRBV4-2 | TGTGCCAGCAGCCAGGACACAGGGGCGTCGGGCTATGGCTACACCTTC | CASSQDTGASGYGYTF
. | TRBJ1-1 | . | TRBV18 | TGTGCCAGCTCACCACTCGGCAAGAACACTGAAGCTTTCTTT | CASSPLGKNTEAFF
. | TRBJ2-5 | . | TRBV2 | TGTGCCAGCAAGGGGGTTAGGAGCAGCAATGAGCAGTACTTC | CASKGVRSSNEQYF
. | TRBJ2-3 | few | TRBV11-2 | TGTGCCAGCAGCTTAACCGACCGCACAGATACGCAGTATTTT | CASSLTDRTDTQYF
. | TRBJ2-7 | . | TRBV14 | TGTGCCAGCAGCCAGCTGACGTATTCCGCCCCCTACGAGCAGTACTTC | CASSQLTYSAPYEQYF
TRBD1 | TRBJ1-3 | once | TRBV28 | TGTGCCAGCCTTACAGGGGGCGCCTCGGAAAGCACCATATATTTT | CASLTGGASESTIYF
TRBD2 | TRBJ2-3 | . | TRBV27 | TGTGCCAGCAGAGGGACTAATCAATTTACGCAGTATTTT | CASRGTNQFTQYF
TRBD1 | TRBJ1-2 | . | TRBV20-1 | TGCAGTGCTAGAGAGAGGGACAGTCCTAGCCTTAACTATGGCTACACCTTC | CSARERDSPSLNYGYTF
. | TRBJ2-3 | . | TRBV7-9 | TGTGCCAGCAGCTTCCCACAGGGAGAAGATACGCCGTATTTT | CASSFPQGEDTPYF
TRBD2 | TRBJ2-1 | . | TRBV28 | TGTGCCAGCATCCGGAGCGGGACTTACAATGAGCAGTTCTTC | CASIRSGTYNEQFF
TRBD2 | TRBJ2-7 | . | TRBV20-1 | TGCAGTGCGACCCGTTGGTCAGGCGCTAGCGGGGGTAATTACGAGCAGTACTTC | CSATRWSGASGGNYEQYF
TRBD1 | TRBJ2-7 | . | TRBV10-3 | TGTGCCATCAGCTGGACAGGGTCGGTCTACGAGCAGTACTTC | CAISWTGSVYEQYF
TRBD1 | TRBJ1-2 | few | TRBV12-3/TRBV12-4 | TGTGCCAGCAGGATGACAGGGGGCGCGGACTATGGCTACACCTTC | CASRMTGGADYGYTF
. | TRBJ2-7 | few | TRBV20-1 | TGCAGTGCTAGCCCCCAAATAGCCCCCCTTTTGCGGATATCCTCCTACGAGCAGTACTTC | CSASPQIAPLLRISSYEQYF
. | TRBJ2-1 | few | TRBV29-1 | TGCAGCGTTGAAGGGGGGGGGCCGTACAATGAGCAGTTCTTC | CSVEGGGPYNEQFF
TRBD2 | TRBJ2-7 | . | TRBV4-2 | TGTGCCAGCAGCCAAGTCTACCCGGGGGTTAGCGGGAGGAAGGGTTACGAGCAGTACTTC | CASSQVYPGVSGRKGYEQYF
. | TRBJ1-1 | . | TRBV21-1 | TGTGCCAGCAGCAAACAGGACAGCCTGAACACTGAAGCTTTCTTT | CASSKQDSLNTEAFF
. | TRBJ1-1 | . | TRBV10-3 | TGTGCCATCGCGGGACGCCCGAACACTGAAGCTTTCTTT | CAIAGRPNTEAFF
TRBD2 | TRBJ2-5 | . | TRBV20-1 | TGCAGTGCTAGGACTAGCGGGGGGCACCAAGAGACCCAGTACTTC | CSARTSGGHQETQYF
. | TRBJ1-6 | . | TRBV20-1 | TGCAGTGCTAGTTTTGGGCCGAGCTATAATTCACCCCTCCACTTT | CSASFGPSYNSPLHF
. | TRBJ1-6 | . | TRBV14 | TGTGCCAGCAGCCAAGCAGGGGCAGGGAATTCACCCCTCCACTTT | CASSQAGAGNSPLHF
. | TRBJ1-6 | few | TRBV18 | TGTGCCAGCTCACCAATCAGGGGTGATTCACCCCTCCACTTT | CASSPIRGDSPLHF
. | TRBJ2-4 | . | TRBV20-1 | TGCAGTGCTAAGCAAGACGCCAAAAACATTCAGTACTTC | CSAKQDAKNIQYF
. | TRBJ2-7 | many | TRBV7-2 | TGTGCCAGCAGCTACTCGGGACTTAACTCCTACGAGCAGTACTTC | CASSYSGLNSYEQYF
TRBD2 | TRBJ2-1 | . | TRBV3-1 | TGTGCCAGCAGCCAAGATTATCGCCCGACTAGCGGGGGGTACAATGAGCAGTTCTTC | CASSQDYRPTSGGYNEQFF
TRBD1 | TRBJ1-4 | . | TRBV5-1 | TGCGCCAGCAGCTCCCGGGACAGGGGGCGAAACGAAAAACTGTTTTTT | CASSSRDRGRNEKLFF
TRBD2 | TRBJ2-3 | few | TRBV7-2 | TGTGCCAGCAGCTTTCCCATAGCGGGAGGAAGTACAGATACGCAGTATTTT | CASSFPIAGGSTDTQYF
. | TRBJ2-1 | . | TRBV30 | TGTGCCTGGAGTGACAGTAAAGAGGAGTTCTTC | CAWSDSKEEFF
. | TRBJ1-5 | few | TRBV10-3 | TGTGCCATCAACGACTTTGGGGATCAGCCCCAGCATTTT | CAINDFGDQPQHF
TRBD1 | TRBJ1-1 | few | TRBV12-3/TRBV12-4 | TGTGCCATCATATACAGGGGAGAAGGCACTGAAGCTTTCTTT | CAIIYRGEGTEAFF
TRBD1 | TRBJ2-7 | . | TRBV10-3 | TGTGCCATCAGTGAGCAGGGGGCCTCGGCCGACGAGCAGTACTTC | CAISEQGASADEQYF
. | TRBJ2-1 | . | TRBV7-2 | TGTGCCAGCAGCTTAGCCGTCTTGCGAGAGACCCAGTTCTTC | CASSLAVLRETQFF
TRBD1 | TRBJ1-6 | . | TRBV20-1 | TGCAGTGCTAAAGGACAGGATTGGAATTCACCCCTCCACTTT | CSAKGQDWNSPLHF
. | TRBJ2-1 | . | TRBV28 | TGTGCCAGCTTGGACACTTCCTACGAGCAGTTCTTC | CASLDTSYEQFF
TRBD2 | TRBJ2-5 | few | TRBV12-3/TRBV12-4 | TGTGCCAGCAGTTTTGGGGCTAGCGGGGGGGCTTTGAAGACCCAGTACTTC | CASSFGASGGALKTQYF
. | TRBJ1-5 | . | TRBV20-1 | TGCAGTGCTAGAGCCGGACAGTGGGCCTATAGCAATCAGCCCCAGCATTTT | CSARAGQWAYSNQPQHF
TRBD1 | TRBJ2-7 | . | TRBV5-6 | TGTGCCAGCAGCCGCCCGCGGACAGGGGGAACCTACGAGCAGTACTTC | CASSRPRTGGTYEQYF
TRBD1 | TRBJ1-2 | . | TRBV5-1 | TGCGCCGGCAGCTCCGGGACAGGGACCCTCTATGGCTACACCTTC | CAGSSGTGTLYGYTF
. | TRBJ2-7 | few | TRBV20-1 | TGCAGTGCTAGAGACCTGCCCGGGACATTTTACGAGCAGTACTTC | CSARDLPGTFYEQYF
. | TRBJ2-7 | . | TRBV6-1 | TGTGCCAGCCGGGGGGCAGTCCACTCCTACGAGCAGTACTTC | CASRGAVHSYEQYF
TRBD2 | TRBJ2-7 | few | TRBV20-1 | TGCAGTGCTAGGCGGGAGGCCCCTATCGTGCAGTACTTC | CSARREAPIVQYF
. | TRBJ2-7 | . | TRBV7-9 | TGTGCCAGCAGCTTAAGGGCGAGGAGCTCCTACGAGCAGTACTTC | CASSLRARSSYEQYF
TRBD2 | TRBJ2-1 | . | TRBV20-1 | TGCAGTGCCCCCCCCGCGGGGGGGTTGGTGCAGTTCTTC | CSAPPAGGLVQFF
. | TRBJ2-5 | . | TRBV20-1 | TGCAGTGCTCAAACCGACCCCTTACGAGAGACCCAGTACTTC | CSAQTDPLRETQYF
TRBD1 | TRBJ1-2 | . | TRBV28 | TGTGCCAGCAGTTTAGGGACAGGGGGCGCAAATGGCTACACCTTC | CASSLGTGGANGYTF
TRBD2 | TRBJ2-1 | . | TRBV4-1 | TGCGCCAGCCGCCAAGGACTAGCTACGGGTAATGAGCAGTTCTTC | CASRQGLATGNEQFF
TRBD1 | TRBJ1-1 | few | TRBV12-3/TRBV12-4 | TGTGCCAGCAGTCCCTCCGGGACAGCCTACACTGAAGCTTTCTTT | CASSPSGTAYTEAFF
TRBD1 | TRBJ1-1 | . | TRBV10-3 | TGTGCCATCGGGACAGGGATGAACACTGAAGCTTTCTTT | CAIGTGMNTEAFF
TRBD2 | TRBJ2-1 | few | TRBV10-3 | TGTGCCATCAGTACTAGCGGGGGGGCCGCTGAGCAGTTCTTC | CAISTSGGAAEQFF
TRBD2 | TRBJ2-3 | few | TRBV7-7 | TGTGCCAGCAGCACAACAGCGGGGTTGATTGATACGCAGTATTTT | CASSTTAGLIDTQYF
TRBD1 | TRBJ2-4 | many | TRBV24-1 | TGTGCCACCAGTGATGGACAGGGGGGGAAAAACATTCAGTACTTC | CATSDGQGGKNIQYF
TRBD2 | TRBJ2-3 | . | TRBV20-1 | TGCAGTGCTAGAATAGCGGGAGGCCGCACAGATACGCAGTATTTT | CSARIAGGRTDTQYF
TRBD2 | TRBJ2-7 | . | TRBV15 | TGTGCCACCAGCAGACACGGGACTAGCGGTGAGCAGTACTTC | CATSRHGTSGEQYF
TRBD1 | TRBJ1-5 | . | TRBV11-2 | TGTGCCAGCAGCTCGCTACAGGGGAGTCAGCCCCAGCATTTT | CASSSLQGSQPQHF
. | TRBJ2-7 | . | TRBV6-6 | TGTGCCACCTTCAATAACAGGGAGCAGTACTTC | CATFNNREQYF